A selection of T cell receptor beta chains follows, all from one sample in a study of T cell repertoires in cytomegalovirus infection. MiXCR was run by TCRdb on the reads, yielding one entry per CDR3 protein. The sample shows hundreds of thousands of distinct CDR3 sequences, more than 8% of them seen only once. Source material: PBMCs. The receptor set was obtained from a human donor in good health (CMV status not recorded). Some clones in this sample may be carry-over from other donors' samples. CDR3s include the opening cysteine and the closing phenylalanine or tryptophan. A D gene is named only where the DNA matches it firmly. Clone sizes are given selectively: once, few, many, or a class where the clone is expanded.

V gene	J gene	CDR3 length	clone size	D gene	CDR3 DNA	CDR3 protein
TRBV28	TRBJ1-5	13	-	TRBD1	TGTGCCAGCATCACAGGGGGCAATCAGCCCCAGCATTTT	CASITGGNQPQHF
TRBV11-1	TRBJ2-7	15	many	-	TGTGCCAGCAGCTTAGGAGGGCCGAGCTCCTACGAGCAGTACTTC	CASSLGGPSSYEQYF
TRBV28	TRBJ2-5	15	-	TRBD1	TGTGCCAGCAGTTCTCAGGGGGCGCGGAGAGAGACCCAGTACTTC	CASSSQGARRETQYF
TRBV7-2	TRBJ1-6	15	few	TRBD1	TGTGCCAGCAGCCTCCGACAGGGCGGTAATTCACCCCTCCACTTT	CASSLRQGGNSPLHF
TRBV20-1	TRBJ1-5	13	few	-	TGCAGTGCTAGAGCCGACAGGACCCAGCCCCAGCATTTT	CSARADRTQPQHF
TRBV12-5	TRBJ2-2	13	-	-	TGTGCTAGTGGTTACGGGGGTACCGGGGAGCTGTTTTTT	CASGYGGTGELFF
TRBV12-3/TRBV12-4	TRBJ1-2	22	many	TRBD1	TGTGCCAGCAGTTCAGCGGGAGGTCAGGGGGCACTCTACCCATCCGTAAACTATGGCTACACCTTC	CASSSAGGQGALYPSVNYGYTF
TRBV7-9	TRBJ1-1	18	-	-	TGTGCCAGCAGCTTAGTTCTAACCCAACGACAGCAGAACACTGAAGCTTTCTTT	CASSLVLTQRQQNTEAFF
TRBV12-3/TRBV12-4	TRBJ2-2	15	few	-	TGTGCCAGCAGTTCAGGGACGGGGCACACCGGGGAGCTGTTTTTT	CASSSGTGHTGELFF
TRBV7-2	TRBJ2-7	14	many	-	TGTGCCAGCAGCTTTTACGGGACTTCCTACGAGCAGTACTTC	CASSFYGTSYEQYF
TRBV6-2/TRBV6-3	TRBJ1-5	18	few	TRBD1	TGTGCCAGCAGTCACCATTTTTCCGACAGGGTTATTGATCAGCCCCAGCATTTT	CASSHHFSDRVIDQPQHF
TRBV7-4	TRBJ2-6	16	-	-	TGTGCCAGCAGCCCAAGTACAGGGCACGGGGCCAACGTCCTGACTTTC	CASSPSTGHGANVLTF
TRBV4-3	TRBJ2-1	18	few	TRBD2	TGCGCCAGCAGCCAAGCACTAGCGGGGAACCGGCTGGGGGGACAGCAGTTCTTC	CASSQALAGNRLGGQQFF
TRBV6-5	TRBJ1-2	16	-	TRBD1	TGTGCCAGCAGGGCTGACCCCGGGACAGGGTGGGATGGCTACACCTTC	CASRADPGTGWDGYTF
TRBV6-1	TRBJ1-2	15	many	TRBD1	TGTGCCAGCAGTGACGTGACAGGGGGCGACTATGGCTACACCTTC	CASSDVTGGDYGYTF
TRBV11-2	TRBJ2-5	18	-	TRBD2	TGTGCCAGCAGCTTAGGCCCGGGACTAGCGGGGGTTGAAGAGACCCAGTACTTC	CASSLGPGLAGVEETQYF
TRBV29-1	TRBJ2-1	13	-	TRBD1	TGCAGCGTTGAAAGGGACAGGGGCAATGAGCAGTTCTTC	CSVERDRGNEQFF
TRBV28	TRBJ2-7	16	-	TRBD2	TGTGCCAGCAGTTTCGGTAGAAGCGGGAGTCTCCACGAGCAGTACTTC	CASSFGRSGSLHEQYF
TRBV10-2	TRBJ2-1	17	-	TRBD2	TGCGCCAGCAGCGACCCGGGTCTAGCGGGAGTGGTCAATGAGCAGTTCTTC	CASSDPGLAGVVNEQFF
TRBV7-9	TRBJ2-7	15	-	-	TGTGCCAGCAGCCCGGGAAGGGGAGAAGGGTACGAGCAGTACTTC	CASSPGRGEGYEQYF
TRBV28	TRBJ1-1	12	few	-	TGTGCCAGTCGTGCGCAGGTCACTGAAGCTTTCTTT	CASRAQVTEAFF
TRBV10-2	TRBJ1-4	13	-	-	TGCGCCAGCAGGGTTCGGTCTAATGAAAAACTGTTTTTT	CASRVRSNEKLFF
TRBV7-9	TRBJ1-5	14	many	-	TGTGCCAGCAGCTCGCCGGGGACGAATCAGCCCCAGCATTTT	CASSSPGTNQPQHF
TRBV6-6	TRBJ1-1	13	few	-	TGTGCCAGCAGTTACTCCCAGAACACTGAAGCTTTCTTT	CASSYSQNTEAFF
TRBV6-5	TRBJ1-6	15	many	-	TGTGCCAGCAGTAGGATGGGGGTCCCGGTCTCACCCCTCCACTTT	CASSRMGVPVSPLHF
TRBV15	TRBJ1-2	17	-	-	TGTGCCACCAGCAGAGTCATCAATATTGGGGCAGGTTATGGCTACACCTTC	CATSRVINIGAGYGYTF
TRBV6-1	TRBJ2-2	16	many	TRBD1	TGTGCCAGCACCTCCGACAGGGGGTCGGGCACCGGGGAGCTGTTTTTT	CASTSDRGSGTGELFF
TRBV18	TRBJ1-1	18	few	-	TGTGCCAGCTCAGCGCAAGGGCTAGAACAAACTACTAACACTGAAGCTTTCTTT	CASSAQGLEQTTNTEAFF
TRBV29-1	TRBJ2-5	15	few	TRBD2	TGCAGCGTTGTCTTCAGCGGGGGGGCCGGGAAGACCCAGTACTTC	CSVVFSGGAGKTQYF
TRBV5-5	TRBJ2-4	17	-	-	TGTGCCAGCAGCTCCGAGCCCCGGGGGCCCGACTCAAACATTCAGTACTTC	CASSSEPRGPDSNIQYF
TRBV7-2	TRBJ2-5	15	many	-	TGTGCCAGCAGCACCGGGGACACTAGCCAAGAGACCCAGTACTTC	CASSTGDTSQETQYF
TRBV12-3/TRBV12-4	TRBJ2-1	12	-	TRBD2	TGTGCAACTAGCGGGATTCTTCGTGAGCAGTTCTTC	CATSGILREQFF
TRBV27	TRBJ2-2	15	-	TRBD1	TGTGCCAGCACCCCGGGACAGGGAGCAATCGGGGAGCTGTTTTTT	CASTPGQGAIGELFF
TRBV7-2	TRBJ2-1	14	few	-	TGTGCCAGCAGCCGTAGCGGCTCCTACAATGAGCAGTTCTTC	CASSRSGSYNEQFF
TRBV27	TRBJ2-3	14	-	-	TGTGCCAGCAGTCCCTTAGGGGGCACAGATACGCAGTATTTT	CASSPLGGTDTQYF
TRBV6-8	TRBJ2-5	13	-	-	TGTGCCAGCAGTCTTTCGGGGGCGGGGACCCAGTACTTC	CASSLSGAGTQYF
TRBV20-1	TRBJ1-1	15	-	TRBD1	TGCAGTGCTAGAGGCCCGACAGGGTCGGGGACTGAAGCTTTCTTT	CSARGPTGSGTEAFF
TRBV6-6	TRBJ1-1	13	many	-	TGTGCCAGCAGTTATAGGTGGGAACCTGAAGCTTTCTTT	CASSYRWEPEAFF
TRBV27	TRBJ2-7	14	-	-	TGTGCCAGCAGCGCCGGGCGCCAGGTCAAAGAGCAGTACTTC	CASSAGRQVKEQYF
TRBV7-2	TRBJ2-1	16	many	TRBD1	TGTGCCAGCAGCTTACCGGGACAGGGCTCCTACAATGAGCAGTTCTTC	CASSLPGQGSYNEQFF
TRBV7-9	TRBJ1-5	17	many	TRBD1	TGTGCCAGCAGCTCCGGGACAGGAACAACTAGCAATCAGCCCCAGCATTTT	CASSSGTGTTSNQPQHF
TRBV12-3/TRBV12-4	TRBJ1-4	14	-	-	TGTGCCAGCAGTCCACAGCATCGGGGTGAAAAACTGTTTTTT	CASSPQHRGEKLFF
TRBV12-3/TRBV12-4	TRBJ1-4	16	-	-	TGTGCCAGCAGGAGCAGGGGCCTAGCAACTAATGAAAAACTGTTTTTT	CASRSRGLATNEKLFF
TRBV5-4	TRBJ2-7	15	many	TRBD1	TGTGCCAGCAGCTTCGGGACAGGGGGGGCATACGAGCAGTACTTC	CASSFGTGGAYEQYF
TRBV10-3	TRBJ2-2	15	-	-	TGTGCCATCAGTGACGGTGCGGAGGACACCGGGGAGCTGTTTTTT	CAISDGAEDTGELFF
TRBV7-3	TRBJ2-7	14	many	-	TGTGCCAGCAGCTTAACACGGGAGTCCCACGAGCAGTACTTC	CASSLTRESHEQYF
TRBV5-3	TRBJ2-6	18	-	-	TGTGCCAGCAGCTTCCCTACAAACAGGGCTTCTGGGGCCAACGTCCTGACTTTC	CASSFPTNRASGANVLTF
TRBV12-3/TRBV12-4	TRBJ2-5	15	few	TRBD2	TGTGCCAGCAGTCCCGGGACTATTCCTCAAGAGACCCAGTACTTC	CASSPGTIPQETQYF
TRBV6-1	TRBJ2-1	15	few	TRBD2	TGTGCCAGCAACCCCCTAGCGGGTGAATACAATGAGCAGTTCTTC	CASNPLAGEYNEQFF
TRBV20-1	TRBJ2-1	16	-	TRBD2	TGCAGTGCTCTCTTAGCGGGAGCACTCGGTGGCAATGAGCAGTTCTTC	CSALLAGALGGNEQFF
TRBV7-2	TRBJ1-4	16	many	-	TGTGCCAGCAGCTCCCAACCCACCGGGTCGCGTGAAAAACTGTTTTTT	CASSSQPTGSREKLFF
TRBV6-6	TRBJ2-1	15	many	-	TGTGCCAGCAGTTTATCCCCCGGCTCGTACAATGAGCAGTTCTTC	CASSLSPGSYNEQFF
TRBV6-6	TRBJ2-7	15	-	-	TGTGCCAGCAGTTACCCAGACCGGGACAACCACGAGCAGTACTTC	CASSYPDRDNHEQYF
TRBV7-2	TRBJ2-2	17	many	-	TGTGCCAGCAGCCTGCAGGGGCGGGTGAAAAACACCGGGGAGCTGTTTTTT	CASSLQGRVKNTGELFF
TRBV5-4	TRBJ2-1	17	-	TRBD2	TGTGCCAGCAGCTTGGCCGGACTAGCGCGAAACTACAATGAGCAGTTCTTC	CASSLAGLARNYNEQFF
TRBV11-1	TRBJ1-2	15	few	TRBD1	TGTGCCAGCAGCACGACAGGGGCGGGAAACTATGGCTACACCTTC	CASSTTGAGNYGYTF
TRBV24-1	TRBJ2-2	13	-	-	TGTGCCACCAGTGAACCGAACACCGGGGAGCTGTTTTTT	CATSEPNTGELFF
TRBV4-3	TRBJ1-2	14	-	-	TGCGCCAGCAGCCAAGGTTCAAGGAGGGGTGGCTACACCTTC	CASSQGSRRGGYTF
TRBV11-3	TRBJ2-7	13	many	-	TGTGCCAGCAGCTTAACCAACTCCTACGAGCAGTACTTC	CASSLTNSYEQYF
TRBV6-2/TRBV6-3	TRBJ1-5	15	few	-	TGTGCCAGCACTCCGAGTGGGAAGACCAATCAGCCCCAGCATTTT	CASTPSGKTNQPQHF